This T cell receptor (beta chain) was sequenced in a study of molecular identifiers for immune sequencing clone quantification. One entry per CDR3 protein, called by TCRdb with MiXCR from the PCR reads. The data hold under 650,000 distinct CDR3 sequences, with approximately 20% observed a single time. This clonotype was seen many times. This CDR3 spans 14 amino acids. Trimming took 3 bases from V and 3 from J; bases not matched to a gene: 4. CDR1 and CDR2 (germline): MNHEY, SMNVEV (reference sequence). The TCR was taken from a human donor in good health. Some libraries in this study had Jurkat cell RNA spiked in. Sequenced input: naive CD8+ T cells from blood, with Jurkat cell RNA spiked in. Subset denoted: FACS-sorted CD8+CD4-CCR7+CD45RA+ naive T cells. The chain employs TRBV27 and TRBJ1-2; 7 bases are shared with TRBD1. The DNA for the CDR3 is TGTGCCAGCAGTTTCGGCGGGACAGACTATGGCTACACCTTC. Translated, it gives CASSFGGTDYGYTF.